Following are 17 T cell receptor beta chains from one sample sequenced in a study of identical twins. MiXCR, run by TCRdb on the 5' RACE reads, gives a single entry per CDR3 protein. The table lists about 150,000 distinct CDR3 sequences, around 3.4% of them singletons. Sequences were obtained from memory T cells sorted from blood. All receptors come from a man aged 18 to 29 in good health.

This clonotype was counted many times. This chain uses TRBV12-3 or TRBV12-4 with TRBJ1-4, with 8 positions matching TRBD1. V shed 5 bases, J shed 8 bases, and the junction held 10 bases outside the gene matches. This CDR3 region has 15 residues. The CDR3 region is CASSDKQGGREKLFF. CDR3 in DNA: TGTGCCAGCAGTGACAAACAGGGGGGTCGGGAAAAACTGTTTTTT.

This clonotype was seen at least ten times. This sequence joins TRBV28 and TRBJ2-7, with D perhaps matching TRBD1 (5 bases). The CDR3 consists of 12 residues. Germline values: CDR1 MDHEN, CDR2 SYDVKM. V gave up 3 bases and J gave up 4 bases, with 7 bases separating them. The DNA for the CDR3 is TGTGCCAGCAGTTTCAGGGATTACGAGCAGTACTTC. It specifies CASSFRDYEQYF.

This clonotype was observed many times. The gene calls are TRBV5-1 and TRBJ2-2; D uncertain. This CDR3 region has 14 residues. Per the germline V gene, CDR1 is SGHRS and CDR2 is YFSETQ. V gave up 5 bases and J gave up 4 bases, with 12 bases separating them. CDR3 protein: CASSSAVSTGELFF. CDR3 in DNA: TGCGCCAGCAGTTCCGCAGTAAGCACCGGGGAGCTGTTTTTT.

This clonotype was counted at least ten times. The gene calls are TRBV2 and TRBJ1-1; a possible D gene is TRBD1 (6 bases). The CDR3 spans 15 residues. The germline V gene has CDR1 SNHLY and CDR2 FYNNEI. V lost 11 bases and J 4 bases, leaving 23 bases between the germline ends. CDR3 amino acids: CARRGSGAGGTEAFF. The CDR3, as DNA: TGTGCCCGAAGGGGGAGTGGTGCGGGGGGCACTGAAGCTTTCTTT.

Notes on this clonotype: A much larger clone differs by one base, so this may be a read error. The genes are TRBV20-1 and TRBJ2-7; D is undetermined. The J call is uncertain, as TRBJ2-1 better fits the DNA end. Germline CDR1 reads DFQATT; CDR2 reads SNEGSKA (reference sequence). The CDR3 has 13 amino acids. In DNA, the CDR3 is TGCAGTGCCCAGACTGGTTTTAACTACGAGCAGTTCTTC. Its translation: CSAQTGFNYEQFF.

This clonotype was seen ten or more times. J is TRBJ2-7 and V is TRBV20-1, with 11 nucleotides matching TRBD2. Trimming cost V 5 bases and J 5 bases; bases outside gene matches: 17. Germline CDR1 DFQATT, CDR2 SNEGSKA (reference sequence). The CDR3 totals 17 residues. The DNA for the CDR3 is TGCAGTGCTTCAGGACTAGCGGGTAACTCAGGAGTCCACGAGCAGTACTTC. It is translated as CSASGLAGNSGVHEQYF.

This clonotype was detected ten times or more. The chain combines TRBV5-1 with TRBJ2-7; 8 positions agree with TRBD2. V lost 5 bases, J lost 6 bases, and 13 bases stayed unmatched. The CDR3 loop spans 15 amino acids. The V gene's germline CDR1 is SGHRS and CDR2 YFSETQ. The CDR3: CASRPRREDHFEQYF. The CDR3 coding sequence is TGCGCCAGCAGGCCGAGGCGGGAGGACCACTTCGAGCAGTACTTC.

This clonotype was counted at least ten times. The rearrangement uses TRBV19 and TRBJ2-4, with D possibly matching TRBD1 (5 bases). The germline V gene has CDR1 LNHDA and CDR2 SQIVND (reference sequence). Deletions cut 5 bases from V and 0 bases from J, with 11 bases between. The CDR3 is 15 residues long. This chain's CDR3 is CASSQRQTAKNIQYF. In DNA, the CDR3 is TGTGCCAGTAGTCAAAGACAGACAGCCAAAAACATTCAGTACTTC.

This clonotype was recorded at least ten times. The chain has TRBV5-6 and TRBJ2-5, with no clear D. CDR1 is SGHDT and CDR2 is YYEEEE in the germline V gene. This CDR3 is 14 amino acids long. V was shortened by 1 base and J by 1 base, with 8 bases between the two germline ends. The DNA for the CDR3 is TGTGCCAGCAGCTTGCCCCACAGCCAAGAGACCCAGTACTTC. Its translation is CASSLPHSQETQYF.

The table lists this clonotype with many counts. The gene calls are TRBV7-2 and TRBJ2-1; no definite D call. The germline V gene encodes CDR1 SGHTA and CDR2 FQGNSA. Deletions cut 2 bases from V and 9 bases from J, with 5 bases between. The CDR3 loop spans 11 amino acids. The CDR3, as DNA: TGTGCCAGCAGCTTAAGCTTTGAGCAGTTCTTC. Protein product: CASSLSFEQFF.

Ten or more counts support this clonotype. V is TRBV4-1 and J is TRBJ1-1, with a weak D call TRBD1 (5 bases). The CDR3 length is 18 residues. Trimming pared 0 bases from V and 1 base from J, leaving 18 bases between. Germline-derived CDR1 and CDR2 are MGHRA and YSYEKL. CDR3 amino acids: CASSQDRMRGRRNTEAFF. The CDR3, as DNA: TGCGCCAGCAGCCAAGATCGAATGAGGGGACGTAGGAACACTGAAGCTTTCTTT.

This clonotype was recorded many times. The rearrangement uses TRBV6-5 and TRBJ1-1, with D unclear. Trimming removed 4 bases at V and 10 bases at J, with 16 bases between. Germline-derived CDR1 and CDR2 are MNHEY and SVGAGI. The CDR3 is made up of 13 amino acids. The CDR3 DNA follows: TGTGCCAGCAGTTCCCGATATAGGTTGTCAGCTTTCTTT. Amino acid sequence: CASSSRYRLSAFF.

This clonotype was counted ten times or more. The chain is built from TRBV3-1 and TRBJ2-1; TRBD2 is a possible D gene (6 bases). This CDR3 is 14 amino acids long. The germline CDR1 and CDR2 sequences are LGHDT and YNNKEL (reference sequence). With 4 bases removed from V and 4 bases from J, the gap between germline ends came to 11 bases. The CDR3 is CASSLRDWYNEQFF. CDR3 nucleotide sequence: TGTGCCAGCAGCCTACGGGACTGGTACAATGAGCAGTTCTTC.

This clonotype occurred many times. The chain couples TRBV3-1 to TRBJ1-5; D is possibly TRBD1 (6 bases). With 3 bases removed from V and 4 bases from J, the gap between germline ends came to 7 bases. The CDR3 has 13 residues. CDR1 and CDR2 from the germline V gene are LGHDT and YNNKEL (reference sequence). The CDR3 DNA is TGTGCCAGCAGCCAGAGGGGGAATCAGCCCCAGCATTTT. Amino acid sequence: CASSQRGNQPQHF.

The gene calls are TRBV7-8 and TRBJ2-4; 7 positions agree with TRBD1. The trim removed 1 base at V and 7 bases at J, leaving 7 bases unmatched. Germline V gene data show CDR1 as SGHVS and CDR2 as FQNEAQ. The CDR3 covers 15 residues. CDR3 protein: CASSLDAGGLNIQYF. The CDR3 region has the DNA TGTGCCAGCAGCTTAGACGCAGGGGGATTGAACATTCAGTACTTC.

The V call is TRBV5-1, the J call TRBJ1-1; D possibly corresponds to TRBD1 (6 bases). This CDR3 spans 16 amino acids. Trimming took off 0 bases at V and 8 bases at J, with 20 bases between the two ends. Germline lookup yields CDR1 SGHRS and CDR2 YFSETQ. The CDR3: CASSLAGGGGLSEAFF. The CDR3 nucleotides are TGCGCCAGCAGCTTGGCTGGGGGAGGGGGTCTGTCGGAAGCTTTCTTT.

Only a few counts were recorded for this clonotype. The chain recombines TRBV28 with TRBJ2-3; tentative D call: TRBD1 (6 bases). V was pared by 2 bases and J by 3 bases, with 9 bases between. CDR3 size: 14 residues. Germline CDR1 MDHEN, CDR2 SYDVKM. CDR3 DNA sequence: TGTGCCAGCAGTTTAGGGGGCTGGACAGATACGCAGTATTTT. Amino acid sequence: CASSLGGWTDTQYF.